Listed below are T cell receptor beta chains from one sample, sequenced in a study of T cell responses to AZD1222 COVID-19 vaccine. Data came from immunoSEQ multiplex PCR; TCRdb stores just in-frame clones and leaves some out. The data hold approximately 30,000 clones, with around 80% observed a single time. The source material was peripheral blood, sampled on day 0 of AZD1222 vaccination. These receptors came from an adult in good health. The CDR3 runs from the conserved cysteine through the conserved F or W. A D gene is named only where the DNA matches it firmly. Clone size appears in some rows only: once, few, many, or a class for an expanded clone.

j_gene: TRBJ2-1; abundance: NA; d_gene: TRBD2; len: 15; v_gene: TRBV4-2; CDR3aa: CASSHTAGVYNEQFF; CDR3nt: TGTGCCAGCAGCCACACAGCGGGAGTATACAATGAGCAGTTCTTC
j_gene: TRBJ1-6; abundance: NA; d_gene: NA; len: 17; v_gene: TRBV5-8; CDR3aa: CASSRGITGTLNSPLHF; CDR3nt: TGTGCCAGCAGCCGGGGCATTACAGGGACCCTCAATTCACCCCTCCACTTT
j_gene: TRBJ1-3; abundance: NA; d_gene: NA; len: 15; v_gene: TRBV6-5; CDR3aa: CASSRDRSSGNTIYF; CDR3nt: TGTGCCAGCAGCCGAGACAGAAGCTCTGGAAACACCATATATTTT
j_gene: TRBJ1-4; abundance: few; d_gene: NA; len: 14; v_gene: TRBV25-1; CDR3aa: CASSEQGSGEKLFF; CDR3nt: TGTGCCAGCAGTGAACAGGGGTCCGGTGAAAAACTGTTTTTT
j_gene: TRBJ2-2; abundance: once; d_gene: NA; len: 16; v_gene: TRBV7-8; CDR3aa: CASSYTVRGGTGELFF; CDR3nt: TGTGCCAGCAGCTACACAGTAAGGGGCGGCACCGGGGAGCTGTTTTTT
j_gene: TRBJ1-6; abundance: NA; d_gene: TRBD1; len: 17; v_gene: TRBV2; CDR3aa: CASNQPTGGRGNSPLHF; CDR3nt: TGTGCCAGCAACCAACCCACAGGGGGCCGTGGTAATTCACCCCTCCACTTT
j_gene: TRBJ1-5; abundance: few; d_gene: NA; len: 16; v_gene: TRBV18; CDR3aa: CASSPGAGVSNQPQHF; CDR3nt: TGTGCCAGCTCACCAGGGGCAGGGGTCAGCAATCAGCCCCAGCATTTT
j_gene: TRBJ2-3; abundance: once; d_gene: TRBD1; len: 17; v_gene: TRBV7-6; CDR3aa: CASSLAFGQGYADTQYF; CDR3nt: TGTGCCAGCAGCTTAGCTTTTGGACAGGGCTACGCAGATACGCAGTATTTT
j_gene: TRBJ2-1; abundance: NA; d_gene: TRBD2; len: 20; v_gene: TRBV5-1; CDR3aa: CASSQKGGASGGHSYNEQFF; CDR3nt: TGCGCCAGCAGCCAAAAAGGGGGTGCTAGCGGGGGACACTCCTACAATGAGCAGTTCTTC
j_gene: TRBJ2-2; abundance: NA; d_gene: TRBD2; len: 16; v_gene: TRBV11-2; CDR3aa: CASSPRVAGDTGELFF; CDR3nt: TGTGCCAGCAGCCCAAGGGTAGCGGGGGACACCGGGGAGCTGTTTTTT
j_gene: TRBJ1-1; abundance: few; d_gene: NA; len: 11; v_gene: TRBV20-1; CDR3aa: CSPVGNTEAFF; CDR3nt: TGCAGCCCTGTCGGGAACACTGAAGCTTTCTTT
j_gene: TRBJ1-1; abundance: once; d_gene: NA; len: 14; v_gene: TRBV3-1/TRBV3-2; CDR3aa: CASSRQEKNTEAFF; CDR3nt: TGTGCCAGCAGCAGACAGGAGAAGAACACTGAAGCTTTCTTT
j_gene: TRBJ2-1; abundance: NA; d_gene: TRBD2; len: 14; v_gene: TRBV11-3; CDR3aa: CASSSSGSLNEQFF; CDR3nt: TGTGCCAGCAGCTCTAGCGGGAGTCTAAATGAGCAGTTCTTC
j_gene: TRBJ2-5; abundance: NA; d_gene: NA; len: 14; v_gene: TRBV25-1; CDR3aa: CASSEQGPRVTQYF; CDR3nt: TGTGCCAGCAGTGAGCAGGGCCCGAGGGTGACCCAGTACTTC
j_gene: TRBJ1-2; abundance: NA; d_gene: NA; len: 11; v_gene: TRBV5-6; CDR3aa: CASSSTYGYTF; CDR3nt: TGTGCCAGCAGCTCTACTTATGGCTACACCTTC
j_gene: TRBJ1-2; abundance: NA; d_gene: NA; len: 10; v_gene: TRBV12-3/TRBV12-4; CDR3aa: CASSPGGYTF; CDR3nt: TGTGCCAGCAGCCCAGGGGGCTACACCTTC
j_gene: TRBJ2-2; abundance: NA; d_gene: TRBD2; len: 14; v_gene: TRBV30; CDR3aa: CAWRRGGRDGELFF; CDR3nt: TGTGCCTGGAGGCGTGGGGGGAGGGACGGGGAGCTGTTTTTT
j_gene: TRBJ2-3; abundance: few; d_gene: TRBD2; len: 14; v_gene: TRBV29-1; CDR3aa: CSVVGGRAADTQYF; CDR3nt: TGCAGCGTTGTAGGCGGGAGGGCCGCAGATACGCAGTATTTT
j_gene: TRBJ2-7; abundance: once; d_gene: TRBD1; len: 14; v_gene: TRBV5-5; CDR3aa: CASSLGTGLNEQYF; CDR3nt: TGTGCCAGCAGCCTCGGGACAGGGTTAAACGAGCAGTACTTC
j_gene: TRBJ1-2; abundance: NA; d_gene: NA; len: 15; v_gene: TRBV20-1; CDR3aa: CSASGGHRGSYGYTF; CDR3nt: TGCAGTGCTAGTGGGGGACACCGAGGATCCTATGGCTACACCTTC
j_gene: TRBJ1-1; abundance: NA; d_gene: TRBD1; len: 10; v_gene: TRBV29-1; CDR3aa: CSVGDSEAFF; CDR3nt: TGCAGCGTAGGGGACAGTGAAGCTTTCTTT
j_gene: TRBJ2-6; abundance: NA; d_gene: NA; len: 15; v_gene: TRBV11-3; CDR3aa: CASSLQPSGANVLTF; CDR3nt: TGTGCCAGCAGCCTGCAACCCTCTGGGGCCAACGTCCTGACTTTC